This T cell receptor beta chain was observed in a study of T cell responses to AZD1222 COVID-19 vaccine. The method was immunoSEQ multiplex PCR; TCRdb's version includes in-frame clones alone and lacks a portion of them. The data hold some 110,000 clones, with 92% observed a single time. Germline V CDR1 and CDR2: SGHAT, FQNNGV. The CDR3 totals 17 residues. V lost 5 bases, J lost 1 base, and 9 bases stayed unmatched. The specimen was peripheral blood, collected 28 days after the second AZD1222 dose. V gene TRBV11-2 combines with J gene TRBJ2-3, with 10 bases identical to TRBD2. The sequence derives from an adult who received the AZD1222 COVID-19 vaccine. The CDR3 DNA reads as TGTGCCAGCAGCCCGAACCGAGCGGGAGGGGGCACAGATACGCAGTATTTT. Translating it yields CASSPNRAGGGTDTQYF.